This paragraph covers one T cell receptor (beta chain) sequence. Its antigen is undetermined. The CDR3 extends 3 residues past the end of the read, so its final part is completed from the germline J gene. Germline V gene data show CDR1 as SQVTM and CDR2 as ANQGSEA. With 7 bases removed from V and 8 bases from J, the gap between germline ends came to 14 bases. The CDR3 is 12 amino acids. This sample is drawn from a study of T cells in women clearing cervical HPV infection. This table comes from immunoSEQ multiplex PCR, and its TCRdb copy is limited to in-frame clones, with some not included. Across about 36,000 clones, the top ten clones capture approximately 3.7% of the sample. Study findings and constraints: TRBV6-7 relative abundance averaged around 0.11% in cases and 0.16% in controls.

The rearrangement joins TRBV29-1 to TRBJ1-4; D is unresolved. Material for sequencing was blood buffy coat. The TCR was taken from a woman between 18 and 69 years old with a cervical HPV16 infection that either progressed to CIN3+ or cleared (not recorded which). The covered CDR3 bases are TGCAGCGCCCTACCGTCGGGGGAAAAA. It translates to CSALPSGEK. The entire CDR3 protein is CSALPSGEKLFF.